The 22 T cell receptor beta chains listed next were all sequenced from one sample in a study of breast tumors, draining lymph nodes, adjacent tissues. One entry per CDR3 protein, called by TCRdb with MiXCR from the multiplex PCR reads. The sample records 200,000 to 250,000 distinct CDR3 sequences, less than 45% being singletons. The lymph nodes were axillary draining lymph nodes from breast cancer patients. Input material: axillary lymph node tissue. These TCRs come from a female donor with breast cancer. Some clones in this sample may be carry-over from other donors' samples.

The V and J genes are TRBV2 and TRBJ1-2; TRBD1 matches 8 bases. The V gene end was trimmed by 3 bases and the J gene end by 4 bases; junction bases not matched to a gene: 1. CDR3 length equals 13 residues. Per germline, CDR1 SNHLY and CDR2 FYNNEI. CDR3 nucleotide sequence: TGTGCCAGCAGTGAGACAGGGGCCTATGGCTACACCTTC. Protein: CASSETGAYGYTF.

Concerning this clonotype: One junction end disagrees with the germline gene, perhaps due to a read error. This chain connects TRBV9 to TRBJ2-1, with D possibly being TRBD1 (6 bases). The germline gives CDR1 SGDLS, CDR2 YYNGEE. The CDR3 runs to 14 residues. The CDR3 loop is CACSAIQGNSEQSF. The CDR3 coding sequence is TGTGCCTGCAGCGCCATTCAGGGGAACAGTGAGCAGTCCTTC.

This chain connects TRBV20-1 to TRBJ2-2; possibly TRBD2 for D (6 bases). CDR1 and CDR2 (germline): DFQATT, SNEGSKA (reference sequence). The CDR3 consists of 15 residues. Deletions cut 3 bases from V and 6 bases from J, with 17 bases between. CDR3 region: CSASETSLGPGELFF. The CDR3 nucleotides are TGCAGTGCTAGTGAGACTAGTTTGGGTCCCGGGGAGCTGTTTTTT.

Ten or more counts support this clonotype. The J gene is TRBJ2-1, the V gene TRBV19, with D possibly matching TRBD2 (5 bases). The germline CDR1 and CDR2 sequences are LNHDA and SQIVND (reference sequence). The V and J ends lost 7 bases and 0 bases respectively, with 13 bases between them. This CDR3 spans 15 amino acids. Here the CDR3 DNA reads TGTGCCAGTAAGGCTGAGGGCTTCTCCTACAATGAGCAGTTCTTC. It encodes CASKAEGFSYNEQFF.

A remark on this clonotype: A much more abundant neighbour one base away suggests this may be a read error. The chain has TRBV19 and TRBJ1-5, with D possibly matching TRBD1 (6 bases). The CDR3 covers 15 residues. The germline V gene has CDR1 LNHDA and CDR2 SQIVND (reference sequence). CDR3 bases: TGTGCCAGTATCCTCGACAGGAATAGCAATCGGCCCCAGCATTTT. Translated: CASILDRNSNRPQHF.

This chain joins TRBV5-4 and TRBJ2-1; D may match TRBD1 or TRBD2 (5 bases each). CDR3 length: 12 residues. CDR1 SGHNT and CDR2 YYREEE come from the germline V gene (reference sequence). V was pared by 5 bases and J by 5 bases, with 8 bases between. In nucleotides, the CDR3 is TGTGCCAGCAGGGGGGTGAACAATGAGCAGTTCTTC. This gives the protein CASRGVNNEQFF.

This clonotype was observed a single time. V gene TRBV19 combines with J gene TRBJ1-5; 8 positions match TRBD1. Germline CDR1 reads LNHDA; CDR2 reads SQIVND (reference sequence). V shed 5 bases and J 5 bases; nucleotides not matched to a gene: 2. This CDR3 has 13 residues. CDR3 DNA sequence: TGTGCCAGTAGTGTGGACAGGGATCAGCCCCAGCATTTT. Translating it yields CASSVDRDQPQHF.

This clonotype was seen repeatedly, ten times or more. The rearrangement links TRBV2 to TRBJ2-7; 9 bases agree with TRBD1. Germline V gives CDR1 SNHLY, CDR2 FYNNEI. The V segment lost 5 bases and the J segment 5 bases; nucleotides outside the gene matches: 4. This CDR3 spans 13 amino acids. This chain's CDR3 is CASSRTGDNEQYF. DNA of the CDR3: TGTGCCAGCAGTCGGACAGGGGACAACGAGCAGTACTTC.

The chain combines TRBV2 with TRBJ1-1; D might be TRBD1 (6 bases). V lost 6 bases to trimming and J lost 7 bases, with 9 bases between them. CDR1 and CDR2 from the germline V gene are SNHLY and FYNNEI. The CDR3 extends over 11 amino acids. CDR3 sequence: CASRARGEAFF. The DNA of the CDR3 is TGTGCCAGCAGGGCCAGGGGTGAAGCTTTCTTT.

Worth noting for this clonotype: The junction departs from the called germline gene at one end, perhaps through a read error. The chain couples TRBV10-1 to TRBJ1-4; D unresolved. CDR1 is WNHNN, CDR2 SYGVQD, per germline (reference sequence). The CDR3 consists of 14 residues. The CDR3 region is CASSSGEKNEKLLF. The DNA for the CDR3 is TGCGCCAGCAGTTCCGGGGAGAAGAATGAAAAACTGCTTTTT.

A few counts support this clonotype. A far more abundant clone sits one base away, making this likely a read error. The chain uses TRBV12-3 or TRBV12-4 and TRBJ2-2; D remains ambiguous. CDR3 size: 11 residues. Between the trimmed V and J ends, which lost 3 bases and 7 bases, there was a span of 3 bases. This CDR3 reads CASSFGGELFF. Written as DNA, the CDR3 is TGTGCCAGCAGTTTCGGCGGGGAGCTGTTTTTT.

The chain employs TRBV7-2 and TRBJ2-1; TRBD1 agrees at 11 bases. The CDR3 totals 16 residues. The V gene's germline CDR1 is SGHTA and CDR2 FQGNSA. V lost 4 bases and J lost 5; bases outside the gene matches: 7. The DNA of the CDR3 is TGTGCCAGCAGCTCTCCTGGACAGGGGGCCAACAATGAGCAGTTCTTC. The encoded protein is CASSSPGQGANNEQFF. Based on the CDR3 plus reference TRBV7-2 and TRBJ2-1, the full variable domain is GAGVSQSPSNKVTEKGKDVELRCDPISGHTALYWYRQSLGQGLEFLIYFQGNSAPDKSGLPSDRFSAERTGGSVSTLTIQRTQQEDSAVYLCASSSPGQGANNEQFFGPGTRLTVL.

This clonotype was counted a few times. This rearrangement joins TRBV27 to TRBJ2-1, with TRBD1 as a possible D gene (5 bases). V dropped 5 bases and J dropped 5 bases, with 13 bases sitting between them. Germline V gene lookup returns CDR1 MNHEY and CDR2 SMNVEV (reference sequence). This CDR3 is 14 amino acids long. CDR3 DNA: TGTGCCAGCAGTCGCCAGGGTTCCAACAATGAGCAGTTCTTC. Amino acid sequence: CASSRQGSNNEQFF.

This sequence joins TRBV20-1 and TRBJ2-1, with a possible D match to TRBD1 (6 bases). The V gene lost 7 bases and the J gene lost 6 bases, with 22 bases spanning the gap. This CDR3 contains 15 residues. Per the germline V gene, CDR1 is DFQATT and CDR2 is SNEGSKA (reference sequence). The chain's CDR3 is CSGTNEAVRGNEQFF. The CDR3 nucleotides are TGCAGTGGTACTAATGAGGCGGTCAGGGGCAATGAGCAGTTCTTC.

This clonotype was observed once. The rearrangement joins TRBV2 to TRBJ1-2; 11 nucleotides agree with TRBD1. The CDR3 totals 15 residues. The germline gives CDR1 SNHLY, CDR2 FYNNEI. J was trimmed by 5 bases and V by 2 bases; bases with no gene match: 4. In DNA form, the CDR3 reads TGTGCCAGCAGTGAAAGGACAGGGGGCAGATATGGCTACACCTTC. Encoded protein: CASSERTGGRYGYTF.

This clonotype was counted between two and nine times. Possible read error: a much larger clone is one base away. The J gene is TRBJ1-5, the V gene TRBV5-1; D is possibly TRBD1 (6 bases). The V gene's germline CDR1 is SGHRS and CDR2 YFSETQ. This CDR3 comprises 14 residues. The CDR3 nucleotides are TGCGCCAGCAGCGAACAGGGTACCAATCACCCCCAGCATTTT. Residues: CASSEQGTNHPQHF.

This clonotype was recorded many times. CDR3 nucleotides: TGTGCCAGCAAAGGGGGCCGCACAGATACGCAGTATTTT. It specifies CASKGGRTDTQYF. The chain uses TRBV6-4 and TRBJ2-3; 7 nucleotides line up with TRBD1. The CDR3 totals 13 residues. V trimming: 7 bases; J trimming: 1 base; junction bases outside the gene matches: 2. Germline CDR1 is MRHNA and CDR2 is SNTAGT.

This clonotype has a count of ten or more. J is TRBJ2-3 and V is TRBV7-8; 8 nucleotides match TRBD2. CDR3 length: 15 amino acids. V lost 5 bases, J lost 6 bases, and 10 bases stayed unmatched. The germline CDR1 and CDR2 sequences are SGHVS and FQNEAQ. This chain's CDR3 is CASSSRRGASDTQYF. The CDR3 DNA sequence: TGTGCCAGCAGCAGCAGGCGGGGGGCCTCCGATACGCAGTATTTT.

The genes are TRBV19 and TRBJ2-7; 8 bases align to TRBD2. Germline CDR1 is LNHDA and CDR2 is SQIVND (reference sequence). This CDR3 spans 16 amino acids. After removal of 10 bases from V and 2 bases from J, the junction contained 16 bases not matched to a gene. Written as DNA, the CDR3 is TGTGCCACGGGACCCAAGCGGGAGTGGGGGGCCTACGAGCAGTACTTC. Translation: CATGPKREWGAYEQYF.

The chain links TRBV24-1 to TRBJ1-1; weak D call: TRBD1 (5 bases). CDR1 is KGHDR and CDR2 is SFDVKD in the germline V gene. With 3 bases removed from V and 1 base from J, the gap between germline ends came to 11 bases. CDR3 length: 15 amino acids. The CDR3 DNA sequence: TGTGCCACCAGTGATCCGTCGGGGGGGAACACTGAAGCTTTCTTT. Translated: CATSDPSGGNTEAFF.

This chain joins TRBV7-2 and TRBJ1-1; D not certain. V dropped 8 bases and J dropped 0 bases, with 13 bases sitting between them. Per the germline V gene, CDR1 is SGHTA and CDR2 is FQGNSA. This CDR3 comprises 14 residues. DNA of the CDR3: TGTGCCAGCGCTAAGAGTGGCCTGAACACTGAAGCTTTCTTT. Protein: CASAKSGLNTEAFF.

V is TRBV6-1 and J is TRBJ2-3, with a weak D call TRBD2 (5 bases). The CDR3 consists of 17 residues. Germline-derived CDR1 and CDR2 are MNHNS and SASEGT. Trimming stripped 7 bases from V and 5 bases from J, with 25 bases between. The CDR3 loop reads CASNRAATNRGVDTQYF. The CDR3 DNA reads as TGTGCCAGCAACCGAGCGGCTACCAACAGAGGTGTAGATACGCAGTATTTT.